This is a list of T cell receptor beta chains from one sample in a study of blood T cell repertoires in COVID-19. Data came from immunoSEQ multiplex PCR; TCRdb stores just in-frame clones and leaves some out. This sample carries about 210,000 clones, about 88% of them seen once, and the ten largest clones take just over 0.7%. The sample comprised peripheral blood. These receptors were obtained from a man aged 35 to 55 with acute or convalescent COVID-19. The CDR3 runs from the conserved cysteine through the conserved F or W. D genes are given only for firm matches. Clone sizes are given selectively: once, few, many, or a class where the clone is expanded.

abundance,d_gene,j_gene,v_gene,CDR3aa,CDR3nt
NA,TRBD2,TRBJ2-3,TRBV7-2,CASSLVIRREKGTDTQYF,TGTGCCAGCAGCTTAGTTATTAGGCGGGAGAAGGGCACAGATACGCAGTATTTT
NA,NA,TRBJ2-5,TRBV5-4,CASSWGGTQETQYF,TGTGCCAGCAGCTGGGGCGGGACCCAAGAGACCCAGTACTTC
NA,NA,TRBJ1-1,TRBV3-1/TRBV3-2,CASSQDQGKAFF,TGTGCCAGCAGCCAAGATCAGGGTAAAGCTTTCTTT
NA,TRBD1,TRBJ2-7,TRBV7-7,CASSSGTGDEQYF,TGTGCTAGCAGTTCCGGGACAGGGGACGAGCAGTACTTC
once,NA,TRBJ2-1,TRBV5-8,CASSLKLGGFYNEQFF,TGTGCCAGCAGTCTCAAGCTCGGGGGTTTCTACAATGAGCAGTTCTTC
NA,TRBD2,TRBJ2-2,TRBV3-1/TRBV3-2,CASSSSTSGRMAGELFF,TGTGCCAGCAGCTCATCTACTAGCGGGAGGATGGCCGGGGAGCTGTTTTTT
NA,NA,TRBJ2-2,TRBV13,CASGRWGTITGELFF,TGTGCCAGCGGGAGGTGGGGAACCATCACCGGGGAGCTGTTTTTT
NA,TRBD2,TRBJ2-7,TRBV2,CASSFLNSGAYEQYF,TGTGCCAGCAGTTTTCTCAATAGCGGGGCCTACGAGCAGTACTTC
NA,TRBD2,TRBJ2-7,TRBV27,CASSPTSGGLYEQYF,TGTGCCAGCAGTCCTACTAGCGGAGGGCTCTACGAGCAGTACTTC
NA,NA,TRBJ1-1,TRBV28,CAAAPVGGFTEAFF,TGTGCCGCAGCCCCCGTTGGAGGATTCACTGAAGCTTTCTTT
NA,TRBD1,TRBJ2-3,TRBV6-2/TRBV6-3,CASSYAGQAPADTQYF,TGTGCCAGCAGTTATGCGGGACAGGCACCTGCGGATACGCAGTATTTT
NA,NA,TRBJ1-4,TRBV15,CATSRGRAVTEKLFF,TGTGCCACCAGCAGAGGGAGGGCCGTAACTGAAAAACTGTTTTTT
NA,TRBD1,TRBJ2-5,TRBV9,CASSIDRGVGETQYF,TGTGCCAGCAGCATAGACAGGGGTGTGGGAGAGACCCAGTACTTC
once,NA,TRBJ1-5,TRBV30,CAWSVPGGGGNQPQHF,TGTGCCTGGAGTGTACCGGGGGGCGGCGGCAATCAGCCCCAGCATTTT
NA,TRBD1,TRBJ1-2,TRBV7-2,CASSLRRLQGAGYTF,TGTGCCAGCAGCTTGCGGCGACTACAGGGGGCTGGCTACACCTTC
NA,TRBD1,TRBJ2-5,TRBV2,CASSDWVQGARGETQYF,TGTGCCAGCAGTGATTGGGTGCAGGGGGCGAGGGGAGAGACCCAGTACTTC
NA,TRBD2,TRBJ2-5,TRBV5-1,CASSWGSGRAETQYF,TGCGCCAGCAGCTGGGGTAGCGGGAGGGCAGAGACCCAGTACTTC
NA,NA,TRBJ2-7,TRBV11-2,CASSLTGSGEQYF,TGTGCCAGCAGCTTGACAGGCTCGGGAGAGCAGTACTTC
once,TRBD1,TRBJ1-2,TRBV7-2,CASSSEGTGVSYGYTF,TGTGCCAGCAGCTCAGAGGGGACAGGGGTTTCCTATGGCTACACCTTC